This is a list of T cell receptor beta chains from one sample in a study of T-cell reconstitution after alpha-beta-depleted transplantation in children. TCRdb redid the calling of the PCR reads with MiXCR, one entry per CDR3 protein. The data contain about a million distinct CDR3 sequences, about 29% of them singletons. The specimen was PBMCs, mostly from graft donor cells, collected 360 days after TCRalphabeta/CD19-depleted stem cell transplant. Receptor source: a boy under two years old who had a stem cell transplant for SCID, so the T cells may come from the graft donor. CDR3s include the opening cysteine and the closing phenylalanine or tryptophan. Fields, in order: clone size, V gene, D gene, J gene, CDR3 protein, CDR3 DNA. The D gene is left open where the match is weak. Clone size is given for some rows only: seen once, a few or many times, or a class if the clone is expanded.

clone size: many; V gene: TRBV6-5; D gene: .; J gene: TRBJ2-2; CDR3 protein: CASSYPRGGNTGELFF; CDR3 DNA: TGTGCCAGCAGTTACCCGCGGGGAGGGAACACCGGGGAGCTGTTTTTT
clone size: .; V gene: TRBV12-3/TRBV12-4; D gene: .; J gene: TRBJ2-7; CDR3 protein: CASSSLRPVDNFYEQYF; CDR3 DNA: TGTGCCAGCAGCAGCCTAAGACCGGTCGACAATTTTTACGAGCAGTACTTC
clone size: .; V gene: TRBV2; D gene: TRBD2; J gene: TRBJ2-2; CDR3 protein: CASRGRGGLARELFF; CDR3 DNA: TGTGCCAGCAGAGGTCGGGGGGGCCTAGCCCGGGAGCTGTTTTTT
clone size: .; V gene: TRBV7-3; D gene: TRBD1; J gene: TRBJ1-1; CDR3 protein: CASSPQGQGWTEAFF; CDR3 DNA: TGTGCCAGCAGCCCCCAGGGACAGGGATGGACTGAAGCTTTCTTT
clone size: many; V gene: TRBV7-6; D gene: .; J gene: TRBJ1-1; CDR3 protein: CASTTGGENTEAFF; CDR3 DNA: TGTGCCAGCACCACGGGGGGGGAGAACACTGAAGCTTTCTTT
clone size: .; V gene: TRBV7-3; D gene: .; J gene: TRBJ2-1; CDR3 protein: CASSQPGGRGSYNEQFF; CDR3 DNA: TGTGCCAGCAGCCAACCGGGGGGAAGGGGGTCCTACAATGAGCAGTTCTTC
clone size: .; V gene: TRBV5-1; D gene: .; J gene: TRBJ2-2; CDR3 protein: CASSSIQGEAGELFF; CDR3 DNA: TGCGCCAGCAGTTCAATCCAGGGGGAGGCCGGGGAGCTGTTTTTT
clone size: .; V gene: TRBV6-2/TRBV6-3; D gene: .; J gene: TRBJ1-1; CDR3 protein: CASRRIGAGGTEAFF; CDR3 DNA: TGTGCCAGCAGACGCATCGGGGCCGGGGGCACTGAAGCTTTCTTT
clone size: .; V gene: TRBV10-3; D gene: .; J gene: TRBJ2-3; CDR3 protein: CAISALDTDTQYF; CDR3 DNA: TGTGCCATCAGTGCCTTAGACACAGATACGCAGTATTTT
clone size: .; V gene: TRBV11-1; D gene: .; J gene: TRBJ2-7; CDR3 protein: CASSLVGSRDTRSYEQYF; CDR3 DNA: TGTGCCAGCAGCTTAGTAGGGTCCCGGGACACCCGCTCCTACGAGCAGTACTTC
clone size: .; V gene: TRBV9; D gene: .; J gene: TRBJ1-4; CDR3 protein: CASSATRTKGTNEKLFF; CDR3 DNA: TGTGCCAGCAGCGCGACAAGGACGAAGGGGACTAATGAAAAACTGTTTTTT
clone size: .; V gene: TRBV20-1; D gene: .; J gene: TRBJ2-7; CDR3 protein: CSAKRNTGYEQYF; CDR3 DNA: TGCAGTGCTAAAAGGAACACCGGGTACGAGCAGTACTTC
clone size: few; V gene: TRBV20-1; D gene: .; J gene: TRBJ2-3; CDR3 protein: CSASNSEARDTQYF; CDR3 DNA: TGCAGTGCTAGTAATAGCGAGGCTAGGGATACGCAGTATTTT
clone size: few; V gene: TRBV7-2; D gene: .; J gene: TRBJ2-1; CDR3 protein: CASSLAGPGGVGYNEQFF; CDR3 DNA: TGTGCCAGCAGCTTAGCGGGGCCGGGCGGGGTGGGCTACAATGAGCAGTTCTTC
clone size: .; V gene: TRBV5-1; D gene: .; J gene: TRBJ2-1; CDR3 protein: CASSLYGPSEQFF; CDR3 DNA: TGCGCCAGCAGTCTGTATGGCCCCAGCGAGCAGTTCTTC
clone size: few; V gene: TRBV12-3/TRBV12-4; D gene: TRBD1; J gene: TRBJ1-4; CDR3 protein: CASSKQGKAEKLFF; CDR3 DNA: TGTGCCAGCAGCAAACAGGGGAAAGCTGAAAAACTGTTTTTT